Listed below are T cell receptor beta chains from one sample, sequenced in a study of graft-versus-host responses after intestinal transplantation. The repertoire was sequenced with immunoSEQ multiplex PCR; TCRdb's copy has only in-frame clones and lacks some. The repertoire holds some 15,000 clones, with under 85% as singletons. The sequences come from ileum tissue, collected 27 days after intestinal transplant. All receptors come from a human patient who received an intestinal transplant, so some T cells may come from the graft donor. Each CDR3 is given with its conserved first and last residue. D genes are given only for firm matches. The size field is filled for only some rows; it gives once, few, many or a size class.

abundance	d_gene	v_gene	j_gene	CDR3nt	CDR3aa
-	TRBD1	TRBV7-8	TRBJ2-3	TGTGCCAGCAGCTGGACAGGGTATACAGATACGCAGTATTTT	CASSWTGYTDTQYF
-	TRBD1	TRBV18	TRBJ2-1	TGTGCCAGCTCACCAGGGTGGCCCAGGGGGGAGCAGTTCTTC	CASSPGWPRGEQFF
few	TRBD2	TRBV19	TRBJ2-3	TGTGCCAGTAGTATAGAAAAGCGGGGGGGCACAGATACGCAGTATTTT	CASSIEKRGGTDTQYF
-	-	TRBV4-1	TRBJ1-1	TGCGCCAGCAGCCAAGAGTCACGTCGGGGGGTCGGCACTGAAGCTTTCTTT	CASSQESRRGVGTEAFF
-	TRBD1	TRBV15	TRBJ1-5	TGTGCCACCAAGGGAACAGGGGGCTTTCAGCCCCAGCATTTT	CATKGTGGFQPQHF
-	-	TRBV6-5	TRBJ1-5	TGTGCCAGCAGTTTAAAACAGGGAGTCGGCAATCAGCCCCAGCATTTT	CASSLKQGVGNQPQHF
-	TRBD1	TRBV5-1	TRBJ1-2	TGCGCCAGCAGCCCACGGGCCGGGACAGGGGGCCGAGGCTACACCTTC	CASSPRAGTGGRGYTF
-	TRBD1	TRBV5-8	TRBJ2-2	TGTGCCAGCAGCTCCCCGGGACAGACCGGGGAGCTGTTTTTT	CASSSPGQTGELFF
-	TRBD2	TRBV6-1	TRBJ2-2	TGTGCCAGCAGTCAGCGGGGGGCCAACACCGGGGAGCTGTTTTTT	CASSQRGANTGELFF
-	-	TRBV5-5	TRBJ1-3	TGTGCCAGCAGTTCCGGAGGGTCTGGAAACACCATATATTTT	CASSSGGSGNTIYF
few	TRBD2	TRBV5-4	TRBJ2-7	TGTGCCAGCAGCTTGGAGCGGGAGGCGTACGAGCAGTACTTC	CASSLEREAYEQYF
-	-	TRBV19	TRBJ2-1	TGTGCCAGTAGTTCCTCCGGGTCCACTCGACCACCGGGGAATGAGCAGTTCTTC	CASSSSGSTRPPGNEQFF
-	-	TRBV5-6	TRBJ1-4	TGTGCCAGCAGCGACCGGATTGGGACAGAAAAACTGTTTTTT	CASSDRIGTEKLFF
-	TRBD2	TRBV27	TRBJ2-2	TGTGCCAGCACTAATGAACTAGCGGGCACCGGGGAGCTGTTTTTT	CASTNELAGTGELFF
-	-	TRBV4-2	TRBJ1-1	TGTGCCAGCAGCCAAGCAGGGGTTTCTGAAGCTTTCTTT	CASSQAGVSEAFF
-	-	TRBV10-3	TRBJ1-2	TGTGCCACTAACCTTGAACAGGGTGCGGACTATGGCTACACCTTC	CATNLEQGADYGYTF
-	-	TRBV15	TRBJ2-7	TGTGCCACCAGCAGAGATGCCGGAGAGACCCCCTACTTC	CATSRDAGETPYF
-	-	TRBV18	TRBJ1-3	TGTGCCAGCTCACCACCTGGACAGTACCTCCTTTTGCCCGGAAACACCATATATTTT	CASSPPGQYLLLPGNTIYF
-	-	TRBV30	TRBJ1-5	TGTGCCTGGAGTGTATCCACCCGGGGGGAGCGTATTCAGCCCCAGCATTTT	CAWSVSTRGERIQPQHF
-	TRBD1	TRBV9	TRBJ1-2	TGTGCCAGCAGCTCCAGGACAGGGGGGTATGGCTACACCTTC	CASSSRTGGYGYTF
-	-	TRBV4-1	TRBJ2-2	TGCGCCAGCAGCCAACTCCCCCGGGGTGGCACCGGGGAGCTGTTTTTT	CASSQLPRGGTGELFF
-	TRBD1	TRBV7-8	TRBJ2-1	TGTGCCAGCAGCCTAAAACAACCGGGACAGGGGTTCAATGAGCAGTTCTTC	CASSLKQPGQGFNEQFF